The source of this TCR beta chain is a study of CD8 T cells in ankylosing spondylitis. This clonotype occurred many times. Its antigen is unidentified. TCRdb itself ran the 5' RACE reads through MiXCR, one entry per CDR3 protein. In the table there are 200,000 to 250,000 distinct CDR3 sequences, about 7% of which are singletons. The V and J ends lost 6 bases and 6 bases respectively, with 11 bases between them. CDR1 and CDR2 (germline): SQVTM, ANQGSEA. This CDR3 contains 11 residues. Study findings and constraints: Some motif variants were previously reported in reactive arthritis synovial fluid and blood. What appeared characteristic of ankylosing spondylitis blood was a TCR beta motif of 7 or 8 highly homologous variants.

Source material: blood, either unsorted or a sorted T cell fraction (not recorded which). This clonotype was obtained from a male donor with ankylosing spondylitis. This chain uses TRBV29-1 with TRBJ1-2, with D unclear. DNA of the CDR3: TGCAGCGTACCATGGCATGATGGCTACACCTTC. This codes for CSVPWHDGYTF.